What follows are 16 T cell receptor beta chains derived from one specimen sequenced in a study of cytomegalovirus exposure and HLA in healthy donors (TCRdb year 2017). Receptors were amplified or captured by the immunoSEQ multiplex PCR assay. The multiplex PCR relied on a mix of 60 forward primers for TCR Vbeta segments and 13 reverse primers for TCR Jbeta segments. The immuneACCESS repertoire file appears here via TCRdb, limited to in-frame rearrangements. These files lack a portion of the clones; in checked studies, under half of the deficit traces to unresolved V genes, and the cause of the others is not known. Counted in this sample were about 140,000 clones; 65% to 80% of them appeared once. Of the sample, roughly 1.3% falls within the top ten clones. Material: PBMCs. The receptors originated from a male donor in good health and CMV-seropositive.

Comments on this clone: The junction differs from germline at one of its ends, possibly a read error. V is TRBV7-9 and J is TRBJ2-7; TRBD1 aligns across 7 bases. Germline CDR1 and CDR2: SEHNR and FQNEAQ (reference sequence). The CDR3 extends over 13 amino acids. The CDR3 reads CSSSRQGSYEQYF. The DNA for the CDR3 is TGTTCCAGCAGCCGACAGGGAAGCTACGAGCAGTACTTC.

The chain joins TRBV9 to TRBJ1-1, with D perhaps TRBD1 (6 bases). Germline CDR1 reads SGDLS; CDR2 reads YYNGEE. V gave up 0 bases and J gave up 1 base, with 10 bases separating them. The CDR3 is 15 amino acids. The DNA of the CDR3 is TGTGCCAGCAGCGTAGCAGAGACAGGGAACACTGAAGCTTTCTTT. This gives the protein CASSVAETGNTEAFF. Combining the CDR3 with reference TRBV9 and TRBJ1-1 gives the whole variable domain DSGVTQTPKHLITATGQRVTLRCSPRSGDLSVYWYQQSLDQGLQFLIQYYNGEERAKGNILERFSAQQFPDLHSELNLSSLELGDSALYFCASSVAETGNTEAFFGQGTRLTVV.

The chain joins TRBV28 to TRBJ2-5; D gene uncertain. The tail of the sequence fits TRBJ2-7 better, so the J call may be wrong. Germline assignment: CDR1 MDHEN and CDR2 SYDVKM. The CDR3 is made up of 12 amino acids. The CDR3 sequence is CASSSDMYEQYF. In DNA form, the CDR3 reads TGTGCCAGCAGTTCTGACATGTACGAGCAGTACTTC.

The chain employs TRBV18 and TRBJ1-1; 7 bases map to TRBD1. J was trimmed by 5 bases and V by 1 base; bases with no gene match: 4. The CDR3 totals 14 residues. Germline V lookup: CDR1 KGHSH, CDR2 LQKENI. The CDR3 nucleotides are TGTGCCAGCTCACCACAGGGGGCTGAGACTGAAGCTTTCTTT. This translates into CASSPQGAETEAFF.

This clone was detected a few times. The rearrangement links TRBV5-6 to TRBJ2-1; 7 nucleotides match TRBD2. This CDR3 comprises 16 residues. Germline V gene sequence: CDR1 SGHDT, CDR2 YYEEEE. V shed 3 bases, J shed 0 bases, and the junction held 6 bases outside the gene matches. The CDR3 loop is CASSSLAGPSYNEQFF. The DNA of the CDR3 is TGTGCCAGCAGCTCCTTAGCGGGCCCCTCCTACAATGAGCAGTTCTTC.

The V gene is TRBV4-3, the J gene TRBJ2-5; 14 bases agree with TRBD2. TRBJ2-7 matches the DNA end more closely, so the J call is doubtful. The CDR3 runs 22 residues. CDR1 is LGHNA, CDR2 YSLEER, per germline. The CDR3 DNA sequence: TGCGCCAGCAGCCAAGACCGCCAAGCCACCCTTCGGACTAGCGGGAGGTTGTGCGAGCAGTACTTC. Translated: CASSQDRQATLRTSGRLCEQYF.

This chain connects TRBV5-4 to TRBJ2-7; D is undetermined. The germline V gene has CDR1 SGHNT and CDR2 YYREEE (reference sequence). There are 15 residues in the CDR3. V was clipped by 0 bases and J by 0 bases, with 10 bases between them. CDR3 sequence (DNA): TGTGCCAGCAGCTTGGCCGGTGCTATCTCCTACGAGCAGTACTTC. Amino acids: CASSLAGAISYEQYF.

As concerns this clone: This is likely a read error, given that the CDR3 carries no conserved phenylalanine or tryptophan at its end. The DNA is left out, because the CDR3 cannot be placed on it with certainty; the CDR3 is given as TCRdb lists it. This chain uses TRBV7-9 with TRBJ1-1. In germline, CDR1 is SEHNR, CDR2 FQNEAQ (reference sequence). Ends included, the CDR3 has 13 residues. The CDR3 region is CSSSWGGRRGPGA.

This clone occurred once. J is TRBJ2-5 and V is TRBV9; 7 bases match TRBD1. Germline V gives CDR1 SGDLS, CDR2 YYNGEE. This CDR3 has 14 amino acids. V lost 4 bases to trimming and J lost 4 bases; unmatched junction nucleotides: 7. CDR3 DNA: TGTGCCAGCAGCTCCCGGACAGGTCTAGAGACCCAGTACTTC. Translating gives CASSSRTGLETQYF.

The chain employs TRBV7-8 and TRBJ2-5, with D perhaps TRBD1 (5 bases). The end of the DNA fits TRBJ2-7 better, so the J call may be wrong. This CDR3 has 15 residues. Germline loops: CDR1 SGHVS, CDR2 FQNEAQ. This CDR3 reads CASSLTQGPSYEQYF. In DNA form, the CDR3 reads TGTGCCAGCAGCTTAACTCAGGGCCCCTCCTACGAGCAGTACTTC.

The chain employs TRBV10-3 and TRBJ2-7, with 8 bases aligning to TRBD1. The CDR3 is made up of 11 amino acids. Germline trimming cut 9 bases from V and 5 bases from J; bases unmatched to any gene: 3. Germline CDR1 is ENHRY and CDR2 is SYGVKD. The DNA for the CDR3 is TGTGCCATTGGACAGGGCCACGAGCAGTACTTC. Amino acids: CAIGQGHEQYF.

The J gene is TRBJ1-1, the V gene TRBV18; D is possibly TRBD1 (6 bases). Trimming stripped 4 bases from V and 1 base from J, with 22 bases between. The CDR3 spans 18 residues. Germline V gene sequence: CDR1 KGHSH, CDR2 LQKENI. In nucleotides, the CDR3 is TGTGCCAGCTCACGGGGCCAAACCTCTAGACAGGAGAACACTGAAGCTTTCTTT. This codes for CASSRGQTSRQENTEAFF. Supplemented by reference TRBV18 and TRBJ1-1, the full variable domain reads NAGVMQNPRHLVRRRGQEARLRCSPMKGHSHVYWYRQLPEEGLKFMVYLQKENIIDESGMPKERFSAEFPKEGPSILRIQQVVRGDSAAYFCASSRGQTSRQENTEAFFGQGTRLTVV.

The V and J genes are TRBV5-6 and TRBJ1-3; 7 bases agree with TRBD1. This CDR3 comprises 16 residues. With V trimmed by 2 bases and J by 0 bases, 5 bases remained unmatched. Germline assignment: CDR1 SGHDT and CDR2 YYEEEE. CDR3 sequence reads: CASSLGGRVSGNTIYF. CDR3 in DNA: TGTGCCAGCAGCTTAGGGGGCAGGGTCTCTGGAAACACCATATATTTT.

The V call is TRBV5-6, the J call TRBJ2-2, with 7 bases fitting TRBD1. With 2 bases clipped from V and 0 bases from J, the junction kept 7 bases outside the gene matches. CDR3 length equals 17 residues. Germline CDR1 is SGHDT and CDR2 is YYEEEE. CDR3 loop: CASSLFFGQANTGELFF. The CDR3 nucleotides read TGTGCCAGCAGCTTATTCTTCGGACAGGCGAACACCGGGGAGCTGTTTTTT.

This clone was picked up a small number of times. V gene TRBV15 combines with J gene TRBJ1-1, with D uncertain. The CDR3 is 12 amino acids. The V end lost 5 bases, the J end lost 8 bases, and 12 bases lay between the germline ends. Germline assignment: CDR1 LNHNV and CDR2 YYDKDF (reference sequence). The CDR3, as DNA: TGTGCCACCAGCGGTCAATCGCGAGAAGCTTTCTTT. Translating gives CATSGQSREAFF.

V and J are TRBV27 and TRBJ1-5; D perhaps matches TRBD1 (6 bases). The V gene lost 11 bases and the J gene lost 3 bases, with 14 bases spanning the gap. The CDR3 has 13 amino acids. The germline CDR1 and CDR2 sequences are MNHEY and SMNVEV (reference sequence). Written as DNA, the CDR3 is TGTGCCTGCTACGGACAGTTCAATCAGCCCCAGCATTTT. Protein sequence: CACYGQFNQPQHF.